Below, one T cell receptor beta chain is given with its context. It lacks a known antigen. Base qualities were left out, and no much larger clone turns up one base away. The source of the sample is a study of blood T cell repertoires in COVID-19 (TCRdb year 2020). About the study as a whole: The collaborator samples originated in the United States, Italy and Spain and spanned the acute and convalescent phases of COVID-19. The material from the prospective study consisted of cDNA or gDNA derived from T cells, B-cell-depleted T cells, or PBMCs. Subjects who had been exposed to COVID-19, were actively infected with it, or had recovered from it provided the deeply sampled blood TCRbeta repertoires that made up the dataset. A freely available public database, intended as a resource for researchers studying the immune response to SARS-CoV-2, is where the repertoires were released. The samples were drawn from two sources: the first 160 participants of the ongoing ImmuneRACE study, and fewer than 1,500 subjects contributed by 6 global collaborators. Sample metadata almost always included a de-identified subject ID, COVID-19 status, age in years and sex. HLA class I and class II types, where available, came from metadata supplied by the sample provider rather than from assay-based typing.

TCRbeta CDR3 regions were amplified from genomic DNA using the immunoSEQ Assay, a bias-controlled multiplex PCR. Under the source paper's analysis protocol: Nucleated cell counts per sample were estimated from amplification of reference gene primers within the assay. To quantify the absolute abundance of each unique TCRbeta CDR3 rearrangement, sequence reads were collapsed and filtered. For each sample, productive Simpson clonality was calculated as the square root of Simpson's diversity index across productive rearrangements. TCRdb holds this immuneACCESS table with in-frame rearrangements only. Some clones are missing; in checked studies, unresolved V genes explain under half, and the rest has no known cause. V, J and clone size were drawn from that table, and D and trimming were deduced from the DNA. This sample gives some 200,000 clones in total; approximately 85% of them show up just once. The ten biggest clones cover roughly 8% of the sample.

Paper-wide results and their limitations: Clinical and demographic metadata were provided uncurated, with the amount varying by source and participant.

Whole blood was collected in K2EDTA tubes by collaborating institutions according to the institutions' own protocols. For TCRbeta analysis, collaborator samples were shipped as frozen whole blood, as isolated PBMCs, or as DNA extracted from either sample type. The CDR3 holds 16 amino acids from the cysteine to the valine. The only DNA kept is the CDR3, 48 bases in frame from the first base. From a lookup of the germline V gene, CDR1 and CDR2 are SGHVS and FQNEAQ. V lost 7 bases and J lost 0 bases; the stretch between them is 19 bases long. The sequence was collected from a woman between 50 and 59 years old with active or convalescent COVID-19. Sequencing was carried out using peripheral blood. In this chain, TRBV7-8 is recombined with TRBJ2-7, with TRBD1 perhaps the D gene, on 5 matching bases. This receptor carries the CDR3 CASTFSVVRVSYEQYV. Here is the DNA: TGTGCCAGCACCTTTAGTGTTGTCAGGGTCTCCTACGAGCAGTACGTC.